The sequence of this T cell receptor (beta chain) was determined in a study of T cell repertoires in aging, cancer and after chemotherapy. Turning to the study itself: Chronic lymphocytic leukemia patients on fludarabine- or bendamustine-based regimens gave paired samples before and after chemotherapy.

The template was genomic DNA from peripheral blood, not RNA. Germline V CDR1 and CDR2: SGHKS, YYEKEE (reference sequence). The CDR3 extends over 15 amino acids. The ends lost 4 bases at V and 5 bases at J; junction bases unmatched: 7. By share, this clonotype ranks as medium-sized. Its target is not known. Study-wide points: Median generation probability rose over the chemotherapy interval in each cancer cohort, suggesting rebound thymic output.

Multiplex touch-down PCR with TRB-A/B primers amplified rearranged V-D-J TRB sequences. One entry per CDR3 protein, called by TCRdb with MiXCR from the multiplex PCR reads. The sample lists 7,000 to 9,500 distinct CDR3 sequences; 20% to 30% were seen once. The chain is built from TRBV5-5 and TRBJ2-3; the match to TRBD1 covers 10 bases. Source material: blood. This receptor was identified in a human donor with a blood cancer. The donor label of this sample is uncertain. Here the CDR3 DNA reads TGTGCCAGCAGCACGACCGACAGGGGGCGAGATACGCAGTATTTT. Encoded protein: CASSTTDRGRDTQYF.